The 4 T cell receptor beta chains in this list originate from one sample, sequenced in a study of identical twins. In TCRdb, the 5' RACE reads were re-called with MiXCR into one record per CDR3 protein. In the table there are roughly 1,500,000 distinct CDR3 sequences, less than 40% of which are singletons. The material sequenced was cord blood. The receptors stem from a newborn girl in good health.

There are a few counts of this clonotype. The chain couples TRBV7-9 to TRBJ2-5; 11 bases agree with TRBD2. The CDR3 is made up of 15 amino acids. V trimming: 1 base; J trimming: 11 bases; junction bases outside the gene matches: 9. The V gene's germline CDR1 is SEHNR and CDR2 FQNEAQ (reference sequence). CDR3 sequence: CASSLETSGNHEQYF. For the CDR3, the DNA is TGTGCCAGCAGCTTAGAGACTAGCGGGAATCATGAGCAGTACTTC.

This clonotype was observed a few times. The chain joins TRBV12-3 or TRBV12-4 to TRBJ1-5; D is perhaps TRBD1 (6 bases). CDR3 length equals 14 residues. V lost 3 bases and J lost 9, with 15 bases in between. CDR3 loop: CASSFSQGHRPQHF. CDR3 nucleotides: TGTGCCAGCAGTTTTTCCCAGGGGCATAGGCCCCAGCATTTT.

This clonotype appeared a few times. The J gene is TRBJ1-1, the V gene TRBV7-8; 8 bases are a match to TRBD1. The germline CDR1 and CDR2 sequences are SGHVS and FQNEAQ. CDR3 length: 17 amino acids. The trim removed 5 bases at V and 3 bases at J, leaving 14 bases unmatched. The DNA for the CDR3 is TGTGCCAGCAGCGTCCGACAGGGGTCGAGCGAGGACACTGAAGCTTTCTTT. It is translated as CASSVRQGSSEDTEAFF.

This clonotype turned up a few times. The chain recombines TRBV3-1 with TRBJ2-1; 10 positions agree with TRBD2. This CDR3 comprises 15 residues. Germline CDR1 is LGHDT and CDR2 is YNNKEL (reference sequence). The V segment lost 0 bases and the J segment 7 bases; nucleotides outside the gene matches: 3. The CDR3 spells CASSQEGLANNEQFF. For the CDR3, the DNA is TGTGCCAGCAGCCAAGAGGGACTAGCGAATAATGAGCAGTTCTTC.